This entry features one T cell receptor (beta chain) sequence. The data originate from a study of blood T cell repertoires in COVID-19. Between the trimmed V and J ends, which lost 4 bases and 6 bases, there was a span of 13 bases. In germline, CDR1 is SQVTM, CDR2 ANQGSEA. The CDR3 loop spans 12 amino acids. Authors' data handling: It was from reference gene primer amplification that nucleated cell counts were estimated. Method: immunoSEQ multiplex PCR; TCRdb's copy keeps in-frame clones and lacks some. The D gene and trimming were derived from the DNA, and the V and J assignments and clone size from that table. This sample has approximately 150,000 clones, with more than 75% found just once.

The sample was peripheral blood. The TCR comes from a man older than 75 with acute or convalescent COVID-19. The chain is built from TRBV29-1 and TRBJ2-7, with D possibly matching TRBD1 (5 bases). This CDR3 reads CSVGQGEGEQYF. For the CDR3, the DNA is TGCAGCGTTGGGCAGGGTGAAGGCGAGCAGTACTTC.